These 3 T cell receptor beta chains were sequenced from one sample in a study of T-cell memory formation after mild COVID-19. TCRdb recomputed calls from the 5' RACE reads with MiXCR, one row per CDR3 protein. Of 270,000 or so distinct CDR3 sequences listed, approximately 19% were seen once; the top ten hold 23%. Input material: PBMCs or a T cell subset sorted from them (not recorded which). These receptors all come from a young man who had mild COVID-19 (a few samples of this study predate the infection). Cell type and time point are not known.

This clonotype has a handful of counts. The chain uses TRBV6-1 and TRBJ1-5, with D unclear. V lost 1 base and J lost 6, with 10 bases in between. Germline CDR1 is MNHNS and CDR2 is SASEGT. CDR3 length: 14 residues. Written as DNA, the CDR3 is TGTGCCAGCAGTGAAGTCCCGACGGCTCAGCCCCAGCATTTT. It yields the protein CASSEVPTAQPQHF.

This clonotype turned up a few times. The chain is built from TRBV9 and TRBJ2-5, with a tentative D call TRBD1 (7 bases). The CDR3 has 13 residues. Trimming took off 3 bases at V and 8 bases at J, with 14 bases between the two ends. CDR1 is SGDLS, CDR2 YYNGEE, per germline. As DNA, the CDR3 is TGTGCCAGCAGCGCCGAACAGGGGACTACCCAGTACTTC. Translated: CASSAEQGTTQYF.

The table lists this clonotype with a few counts. This sequence joins TRBV6-5 and TRBJ2-1; D call uncertain. The CDR3 consists of 15 residues. The V end lost 2 bases, the J end lost 0 bases, and 8 bases lay between the germline ends. The germline CDR1 and CDR2 sequences are MNHEY and SVGAGI. This CDR3 is CASSYRAYSYNEQFF. In DNA form, the CDR3 reads TGTGCCAGCAGTTACCGGGCTTACTCCTACAATGAGCAGTTCTTC.